These 9 T cell receptor beta chains came from one sample sequenced in a study of T cells in Graves' hyperthyroidism and ophthalmopathy. Authors of the study amplified TCR beta CDR3 regions from RNA transcripts. The primer set for the first-round RT-PCR of the TCR CDR3 was HTBI. TCRdb passed the multiplex PCR reads through MiXCR, listing each CDR3 protein once. The table includes some 210,000 distinct CDR3 sequences, roughly a sixth detected once. The sample taken for sequencing was blood. The source is a man in his fifties or sixties with Graves' hyperthyroidism.

The gene calls are TRBV28 and TRBJ1-2, with D possibly TRBD1 on 5 matching bases. Germline V gives CDR1 MDHEN, CDR2 SYDVKM. Trimming stripped 3 bases from V and 4 bases from J, with 24 bases between. The CDR3 sequence is 18 residues long. CDR3 loop: CASSFTAWWEQAPYGYTF. The CDR3 DNA reads TGTGCCAGCAGTTTTACGGCTTGGTGGGAACAGGCGCCCTATGGCTACACCTTC.

The CDR3 sequence is CSANRQTIAKNIQYF. The CDR3 DNA follows: TGCAGTGCTAATAGACAGACTATAGCCAAAAACATTCAGTACTTC. The chain has TRBV20-1 and TRBJ2-4; perhaps D is TRBD1 or TRBD2 (5 bases each). This CDR3 is built from 15 residues. In germline, CDR1 is DFQATT, CDR2 SNEGSKA (reference sequence). Trimming stripped 4 bases from V and 0 bases from J, with 13 bases between.

This clonotype has a count of ten or more. This chain uses TRBV28 with TRBJ1-1, with D unclear. CDR1 and CDR2 from the germline V gene are MDHEN and SYDVKM. The CDR3 extends over 14 amino acids. V gave up 4 bases and J gave up 4 bases, with 13 bases separating them. CDR3 in DNA: TGTGCCAGCAGTTCTCCTGGGTGGGGCACTGAAGCTTTCTTT. Translating gives CASSSPGWGTEAFF.

This clonotype was counted ten times or more. This sequence joins TRBV7-3 and TRBJ2-1; the D is unclear. Germline V gives CDR1 SGHTA, CDR2 FQGTGA. This CDR3 has 15 amino acids. V shed 1 base and J shed 0 bases, with 7 bases lying between them. CDR3 in amino acids: CASSLRQASYNEQFF. In DNA, the CDR3 is TGTGCCAGCAGCTTAAGGCAGGCCTCCTACAATGAGCAGTTCTTC.

This clonotype was counted between two and nine times. The chain employs TRBV6-5 and TRBJ1-5; 7 nucleotides match TRBD1. CDR3 length: 16 amino acids. The trim removed 2 bases at V and 0 bases at J, leaving 4 bases unmatched. Germline V CDR1 and CDR2: MNHEY, SVGAGI. The DNA of the CDR3 is TGTGCCAGCAGTTACGACAGGGCTTATAGCAATCAGCCCCAGCATTTT. Its translation is CASSYDRAYSNQPQHF.

This clonotype showed up many times. J is TRBJ2-7 and V is TRBV14; D is unresolved. There are 12 residues in the CDR3. Trimming stripped 4 bases from V and 2 bases from J, with 6 bases between. Germline V gene sequence: CDR1 SGHDN, CDR2 FVKESK. CDR3 region: CASSPNTYEQYF. CDR3 in DNA: TGTGCCAGCAGCCCTAACACCTACGAGCAGTACTTC.

In its sample, this clonotype was seen many times. V usage is TRBV6-1 and J usage is TRBJ1-1; TRBD1 is a possible D gene (5 bases). Germline CDR1 and CDR2: MNHNS and SASEGT. Trimming took off 3 bases at V and 3 bases at J, with 11 bases between the two ends. This CDR3 has 14 amino acids. The CDR3 here is CASSEPGRHTEAFF. DNA of the CDR3: TGTGCCAGCAGTGAGCCGGGGCGGCACACTGAAGCTTTCTTT.

This clonotype was counted at least ten times. J is TRBJ2-5 and V is TRBV18; 7 bases are a match to TRBD2. V was clipped by 0 bases and J by 3 bases; unmatched bases: 19. This CDR3 is 20 amino acids long. From germline, CDR1 is KGHSH and CDR2 LQKENI. The CDR3 spells CASSPPGATIGGSREETQYF. The CDR3 nucleotides read TGTGCCAGCTCACCACCTGGGGCAACGATAGGCGGGAGCCGAGAAGAGACCCAGTACTTC.

The sample holds many counts of this clonotype. This rearrangement joins TRBV18 to TRBJ2-5; unclear D gene. Germline CDR1 is KGHSH and CDR2 is LQKENI. The V end was cut by 3 bases, the J end by 7 bases, with 15 bases between. There are 14 residues in the CDR3. In nucleotides, the CDR3 is TGTGCCAGCTCACCGGGTCGTAACTTCGGGACCCAGTACTTC. This gives the protein CASSPGRNFGTQYF.